These 3 T cell receptor beta chains share one sample of origin, sequenced in a study of monozygotic twins with inflammatory bowel disease. TCRdb reprocessed the 5' RACE reads and keeps a single row for each CDR3 protein, giving no DNA. The table counts around 210,000 distinct CDR3 sequences; roughly 8% lies in the top ten. Material: blood. The origin of the receptors is a human donor with ulcerative colitis or Crohn's disease, or a healthy co-twin of an affected twin (not recorded which).

The chain carries TRBV7-8 and TRBJ1-1; without DNA, the TCRdb call of TRBD1 cannot be checked. Looked up from germline, CDR1 is SGHVS and CDR2 is FQNEAQ. This CDR3 comprises 16 residues. The CDR3 loop is CASSLGRTGRQTEAFF.

The chain carries TRBV29-1 and TRBJ1-2; TCRdb picks TRBD1, but there is no DNA to check that call. This CDR3 has 14 amino acids. Germline assignment: CDR1 SQVTM and CDR2 ANQGSEA. This chain's CDR3 is CSVEDGRGVYGYTF.

The chain recombines TRBV4-3 with TRBJ1-2; TCRdb returns TRBD1, unconfirmable since there is no DNA. CDR3 length: 15 amino acids. CDR1 and CDR2 from the germline V gene are LGHNA and YSLEER. CDR3 residues: CASSPRAQGAGGYTF.